This TCR beta chain was found in a study of shared clonotypes between healthy human individuals (dated by TCRdb to about 2020). Regarding the research as a whole: A couple of women and three men aged 18 to 49 years were included in the cohort. Each donor's leukapheresis produced roughly between roughly 0.85 and 10 billion PBMCs. Libraries were prepared and TCR repertoires were sequenced by different laboratories using diverse techniques, in order to increase sequencing depth and limit assay-specific biases. To estimate repertoire size and how much clonotypes are shared between individuals, the study performed deep sequencing of blood TCR repertoires from five healthy adults. For each donor, CD4 naive and CD4 memory were each run on three plates, CD8 naive on two plates, and CD8 memory on one plate.

Taken from the germline V gene, the CDR1 and CDR2 loops are SGHRS and YFSETQ. After removal of 2 bases from V and 3 bases from J, the junction retains 3 bases not matched to a gene. The cysteine opens and the phenylalanine closes a CDR3 of 15 amino acids. The retained sequence is limited to the CDR3, 45 bases, with the frame set at the first base. What the study reported, not specific to this receptor: About 5% of naive CD4, around 3.6% of naive CD8, roughly 2.4% of memory CD4, and about 0.4% of memory CD8 clonotypes were shared across several donors. Rarefaction of sorted-subset datasets indicated incomplete sequencing despite the large sequencing depth. Higher generation probabilities were observed for clonotypes shared by all four sorted-subset donors than for non-shared clonotypes. Based on pairwise subsampling, the degree of clonotype sharing among donors was expected to be affected by sequencing depth. Larger estimated clonotype richness was generally found for naive subsets than for memory subsets. The genetic and exposure-history diversity represented was limited by the small number of donors. Only blood was sampled, and tissue TCR repertoires likely differ from those in blood.

The donors were healthy, HIV-negative adults with no recently reported acute infections or vaccinations. All donors were Caucasian adults living in Nashville, Tennessee, USA. CD4+ T cells were enriched by magnetic negative selection; naive cells were then positively selected on CD45RA, and the negative fraction formed the memory subset. Blood was collected by leukapheresis, and PBMCs were isolated by Ficoll-Histopaque density gradient centrifugation and then cryopreserved in liquid nitrogen vapor phase. Analytical flow cytometry was used to check the purity and quantity of each magnetically sorted T cell population. Genomic DNA was isolated from every sorted fraction and measured by UV absorbance on a Nanodrop 2000c. In regard to this clone: Its antigen target is currently unknown. It has no much larger one-base neighbor in the sample; base qualities were not kept.

Using the deep immunoSEQ assay, TCR CDR3 regions were amplified from genomic DNA by multiplex PCR. Extracted genomic DNA from each cell subset was distributed evenly across all wells of several immunoSEQ 96-well plates, and each plate was treated as a replicate. For sorted subsets, around 0.2 ug genomic DNA, equal to some 30,000 T cell genomes, was loaded into each replicate PCR. Purified libraries were measured with a Qubit 3.0 fluorometer, size-checked on a Bioanalyzer 2100, and measured again with the KAPA Library Quantification kit. Every immunoSEQ 96-well plate was sequenced on a dedicated single-read 150-cycle Illumina NextSeq 550 flow cell. Regarding the original processing steps: Because only junctional sequences without quality scores were contained in the immunoSEQ output, filtering matching that applied to full-length reads could not be performed. Sequences were annotated with PyIR, a Python wrapper for IgBLAST v1.9, and V/J genes and CDR3 were assigned using IMGT germline references. Reads were removed for weak V/J assignments (E-value above 1e-6), missing CDR3, stop codons, out-of-frame junctions, or ambiguous translated residues. V3J clonotypes were defined by identical inferred V gene, J gene, and CDR3 amino acid sequence. To compute the percentage overlap between repertoires, the number of shared unique clonotypes was divided by the size of the smaller repertoire. Richness of each repertoire was evaluated using RTK rarefaction, the Chao1 estimator, and Recon v2.1 estimates of unobserved clonotypes. Generation probabilities for all TCRbeta clonotypes obtained by the gDNA method from several donors were computed using OLGA. TCRdb holds this immuneACCESS table with in-frame rearrangements only. Some clones are missing; in checked studies, unresolved V genes explain under half, and the rest has no known cause. V and J calls and clone size follow that table, whereas D and trimming were derived from the DNA. The sample includes 2 million to 3 million clones, with 93% observed a single time. The ten largest clones represent around 0.4% of the sample.

Sequenced material: naive CD4+ T cells from PBMCs. The label giving this sample's cell subset or site can be read as: CD45RA+ positively selected. The sequence is built from TRBV5-1 and TRBJ2-2; 8 bases in the middle match TRBD2. This sequence originates from a man aged 18 to 30 in good health. Some clones in this sample may be carry-over from other donors' samples. CDR3 loop: CASSFLAGHTGELFF. The DNA sequence is given as TGCGCCAGCAGCTTTTTAGCGGGACACACCGGGGAGCTGTTTTTT.